Listed below are T cell receptor beta chains from one sample, sequenced in a study of radiotherapy plus CTLA-4 blockade in lung cancer. The repertoire was sequenced with immunoSEQ multiplex PCR; TCRdb's copy has only in-frame clones and lacks some. Of 100,000 to 150,000 clones detected, nearly 80% appear once; the ten largest clones hold approximately 4.7%. The specimen was peripheral blood, collected from a patient treated with radiotherapy plus ipilimumab. The source of these receptors is a human donor with non-small cell lung cancer who had a partial response to radiotherapy plus ipilimumab. The CDR3 runs from the conserved cysteine through the conserved F or W. D genes are given only for firm matches. Part of the rows lack a size; the others show once, few, many or a class for expanded clones.

j_call,d_call,clone_size,v_call,cdr3_nt,cdr3_aa
TRBJ1-1,TRBD1,.,TRBV2,TGTGCCAGCAGTATGGGACAGTCTGATGAAGCTTTCTTT,CASSMGQSDEAFF
TRBJ2-3,.,.,TRBV2,TGTGCCAGCGGTAACCGGGACTCCGGCACAGATACGCAGTATTTT,CASGNRDSGTDTQYF
TRBJ2-1,TRBD2,.,TRBV7-3,TGTGCCAGCAGCTCCCCGACTAGCGGCTACAATGAGCAGTTCTTC,CASSSPTSGYNEQFF
TRBJ2-3,TRBD1,once,TRBV19,TGTGCCACCGCGAGGACAGGTAGCCTCCCAGATACGCAGTATTTT,CATARTGSLPDTQYF
TRBJ2-2,.,.,TRBV5-5,TGTGCCAGCAGGGGGGCTAGCGGAACCACCGGGGAGCTGTTTTTT,CASRGASGTTGELFF
TRBJ2-1,TRBD1,.,TRBV15,TGTGCCACTCGGACAGGGGGCGTCAATGAGCAGTTCTTC,CATRTGGVNEQFF
TRBJ2-5,.,.,TRBV5-1,TGCGCCAGCAGCTTGTTAAACAGTGCTAAAGAGACCCAGTACTTC,CASSLLNSAKETQYF
TRBJ1-2,.,.,TRBV6-5,TGTGCCAGCAGAACCGACATCAACTATGGCTACACCTTC,CASRTDINYGYTF
TRBJ1-5,.,.,TRBV6-1,TGTGCCAGCTGGGACACAGAGAATCAGCCCCAGCATTTT,CASWDTENQPQHF
TRBJ1-1,.,.,TRBV6-1,TGTGCCAGCAGTGGACGGCCGGGTGGTTATCGAATGAACACTGAAGCTTTCTTT,CASSGRPGGYRMNTEAFF
TRBJ2-3,TRBD2,.,TRBV5-6,TGTGCCAGCAGCTCACTAGCGGGAGTTCTTAACACAGATACGCAGTATTTT,CASSSLAGVLNTDTQYF
TRBJ2-1,TRBD1,.,TRBV25-1,TGTGCCAGCAGTAAGGGAAGGACAGGGGGCTACAATGAGCAGTTCTTC,CASSKGRTGGYNEQFF
TRBJ1-1,TRBD1,.,TRBV7-2,TGTGCCAGCAGCTTGGACAGGGCGACCGAAGCTTTCTTT,CASSLDRATEAFF
TRBJ2-3,.,.,TRBV29-1,TGCAGCGCTAGTCGGGGTTCTAGCACAGATACGCAGTATTTT,CSASRGSSTDTQYF
TRBJ1-5,.,.,TRBV10-3,TGTGCCATCAGTGAGTCGGCAGGGCAGAATAGCAATCAGCCCCAGCATTTT,CAISESAGQNSNQPQHF
TRBJ1-2,TRBD1,.,TRBV5-1,TGCGCCAGCAGTCTTGACAGGGACTATGGCTACACCTTC,CASSLDRDYGYTF
TRBJ2-5,TRBD2,.,TRBV2,TGTGCCAGCAGTGCGGGGGGAGAGACCCAGTACTTC,CASSAGGETQYF
TRBJ2-7,TRBD1,.,TRBV6-1,TGTGCCAGCAGTTCCGACAGGGATACCTACGAGCAGTACTTC,CASSSDRDTYEQYF
TRBJ2-5,TRBD2,.,TRBV27,TGTGCCAGCAAAACAGGCGGGAGCGGGGAGACCCAGTACTTC,CASKTGGSGETQYF
TRBJ2-3,.,.,TRBV29-1,TGCAGCGTTGAGGCGGAGTTCACAGATACGCAGTATTTT,CSVEAEFTDTQYF
TRBJ1-4,.,.,TRBV27,TGTGCCAGCAGTCCCACCCGAAGAGCAACTAATGAAAAACTGTTTTTT,CASSPTRRATNEKLFF
TRBJ2-3,TRBD2,.,TRBV7-8,TGTGCCAGCAGCTTAGAAGTGGGAGCGGGGACAGATACGCAGTATTTT,CASSLEVGAGTDTQYF
TRBJ2-2,TRBD1,once,TRBV2,TGTGCCAGCAGTCGGACAGGGATTGGATCCGGGGAGCTGTTTTTT,CASSRTGIGSGELFF
TRBJ2-1,TRBD2,once,TRBV5-1,TGCGCCAGCAGCTTGGCGAGCGGGGTCGCCTACAATGAGCAGTTCTTC,CASSLASGVAYNEQFF
TRBJ2-3,.,.,TRBV19,TGTGCCAGTAGACGGACACAGAACACAGATACGCAGTATTTT,CASRRTQNTDTQYF
TRBJ2-7,.,.,TRBV4-1,TGCGCCAGCAGCCAAGATAACCAGGGTTTTTTCGAGCAGTACTTC,CASSQDNQGFFEQYF
TRBJ2-7,TRBD2,.,TRBV28,TGTGCCAGCAGTTTGACTAGCGGGAGAAGGTACGAGCAGTACTTC,CASSLTSGRRYEQYF
TRBJ2-3,.,.,TRBV28,TGTGCCAGCCGTTCCGGAGCCCCGTTGGGCACAGATACGCAGTATTTT,CASRSGAPLGTDTQYF
TRBJ2-5,TRBD1,few,TRBV7-9,TGTGCCAGCAGCTTAGGGACAGGGGGCCAAGAGACCCAGTACTTC,CASSLGTGGQETQYF
TRBJ2-7,TRBD2,.,TRBV5-1,TGCGCCAGCAGCTTGGGGGGACTAGCGGACGGATACGAGCAGTACTTC,CASSLGGLADGYEQYF
TRBJ2-1,.,.,TRBV7-2,TGTGCCAGCACCCTAGCCCGCGGGGCCTACAATGAGCAGTTCTTC,CASTLARGAYNEQFF
TRBJ1-1,.,.,TRBV6-1,TGTGCCAGCAGTCAGGGGTTGGGGACTGAAGCTTTCTTT,CASSQGLGTEAFF
TRBJ2-7,TRBD1,.,TRBV19,TGTGCCAGTAGTATCGGACAGGGGGGTTACGAGCAGTACTTC,CASSIGQGGYEQYF